The 7 T cell receptor beta chains below all came from one sample that was sequenced in a study of blood T cell repertoires in COVID-19. Sequenced by immunoSEQ multiplex PCR; TCRdb stores in-frame clones only, minus some. The sample lists roughly 140,000 clones, 65% to 90% seen once, with roughly 3.5% in the top ten. Sequenced material: peripheral blood. The origin of the receptors is a man in his 70s with acute or convalescent COVID-19.

This chain uses TRBV7-8 with TRBJ2-7, with D possibly being TRBD1 (5 bases). The CDR3 spans 14 residues. Germline values: CDR1 SGHVS, CDR2 FQNEAQ. Trimming stripped 5 bases from V and 5 bases from J, with 16 bases between. In nucleotides, the CDR3 is TGTGCCAGCAGCCCATTTGACAGTCGCGACGAGCAGTACTTC. This sequence encodes CASSPFDSRDEQYF.

J is TRBJ1-3 and V is TRBV18; 9 positions match TRBD1. The J segment lost 0 bases and the V segment lost 4 bases, leaving 4 bases of the junction unmatched. This CDR3 comprises 16 residues. Germline values: CDR1 KGHSH, CDR2 LQKENI. In DNA form, the CDR3 reads TGTGCCAGCTCACTGGGGACAGGGAGCTCTGGAAACACCATATATTTT. It specifies CASSLGTGSSGNTIYF.

CDR3 DNA: TGTGCCAGCAGTTACTCGAGGGAGACAGGGTCTGGGGCCAACGTCCTGACTTTC. Protein: CASSYSRETGSGANVLTF. V is TRBV6-2 or TRBV6-3 and J is TRBJ2-6; 7 bases fit TRBD1. This CDR3 is 18 amino acids long. Germline CDR1 and CDR2: MNHEY and SVGEGT. V lost 0 bases, J lost 1 base, and 6 bases stayed unmatched.

The table lists this clone with a count of one. This chain links TRBV6-4 with TRBJ2-5, with 11 bases matching TRBD2. V shed 6 bases and J 5 bases; nucleotides not matched to a gene: 8. The germline V gene encodes CDR1 MRHNA and CDR2 SNTAGT. This CDR3 is built from 15 residues. The CDR3 nucleotides are TGTGCCAGCAGGCTACTAGCGGGAGTTGGCGAGACCCAGTACTTC. It yields the protein CASRLLAGVGETQYF.

The rearrangement uses TRBV11-3 and TRBJ2-2, with 11 bases identical to TRBD1. The J segment lost 5 bases and the V segment lost 5 bases, leaving 4 bases of the junction unmatched. The length of the CDR3 is 15 residues. Germline assignment: CDR1 SGHNT and CDR2 YENEEA. CDR3 in amino acids: CASSLGTGGTGELFF. For the CDR3, the DNA is TGTGCCAGCAGCCTAGGGACAGGGGGGACCGGGGAGCTGTTTTTT.

The V and J genes are TRBV18 and TRBJ2-2, with a weak D call TRBD2 (6 bases). The V gene's germline CDR1 is KGHSH and CDR2 LQKENI. The V and J ends lost 6 bases and 4 bases respectively, with 9 bases between them. The CDR3 totals 13 residues. The CDR3 sequence is CASSEGSTGELFF. The CDR3 region has the DNA TGTGCCAGCTCGGAGGGGAGCACCGGGGAGCTGTTTTTT.

The rearrangement joins TRBV6-5 to TRBJ1-4, with 9 positions matching TRBD1. V lost 5 bases to trimming and J lost 9 bases; unmatched junction nucleotides: 10. This CDR3 region has 15 residues. The germline gives CDR1 MNHEY, CDR2 SVGAGI. DNA for the CDR3: TGTGCCAGCAGTACGGAGACAGGGGGGAATCAAAAACTGTTTTTT. This encodes CASSTETGGNQKLFF.